This TCR beta chain was identified during a study of metastatic and nonmetastatic thyroid tumors. For the study at large: Blood and tumor or nodule tissue repertoires from malignant and benign thyroid patients were compared. Study-wide results and limits: Relative to benign nodules, malignant thyroid tumors were reportedly characterized by significantly elevated TCR beta diversity in blood and tumor.

On this clone itself: What it binds is unknown.

All patients reached thyroid surgery having received no treatment beforehand. Under the authors' procedure: Researchers built a distant-metastasis classifier for papillary thyroid cancer that drew on CDR3 differences across clinicopathological groups. TCRdb re-analyzed the PCR reads using MiXCR. The V and J calls here are based on TCRdb, not the publication. The sample includes tens of thousands of clones, 24% of them seen just once. Trimming at V came to 5 bases and at J to 7 bases, leaving 16 bases not matched to a gene. There are 16 residues in the CDR3. In germline, CDR1 is MNHEY, CDR2 SVGEGT. This chain links TRBV6-2 or TRBV6-3 with TRBJ2-7; 8 bases line up with TRBD2. Specimen: blood. This TCR was sampled from a male donor with papillary thyroid cancer or a benign thyroid nodule (not recorded which). Some clones in this sample may be carry-over from other donors' samples. The CDR3 here is CASSPRKVAGRWEQYF. The CDR3 region has the DNA TGTGCCAGCAGTCCCCGAAAGGTAGCGGGAAGGTGGGAGCAGTACTTC.